Each of the 20 T cell receptor beta chains below was sequenced from the same sample in a study of shared clonotypes between healthy human individuals. Sequencing used immunoSEQ multiplex PCR; TCRdb keeps in-frame clones, though not all of them. This sample has hundreds of thousands of clones; about four fifths occur once, and the top ten carry approximately 13%. Source material: PBMCs. Receptor source: a woman aged 40 to 55 in good health. Some clones in this sample may be carry-over from other donors' samples.

This rearrangement joins TRBV6-5 to TRBJ1-5; D unclear. The germline CDR1 and CDR2 sequences are MNHEY and SVGAGI. This CDR3 is built from 13 residues. The V end lost 5 bases, the J end lost 9 bases, and 14 bases lay between the germline ends. The CDR3 DNA reads TGTGCCAGCAGTCCCCTGGGTGAAGGGCCCCAGCATTTT. Protein: CASSPLGEGPQHF.

Ten or more counts support this clone. This chain connects TRBV28 to TRBJ1-2; no definite D call. The germline V gene encodes CDR1 MDHEN and CDR2 SYDVKM. CDR3 size: 16 residues. Trimming removed 2 bases from V and 3 bases from J, with 16 bases in between. Here the CDR3 DNA reads TGTGCCAGCAGTTTAAACAAGCGCTCAGGAGACTATGGCTACACCTTC. It specifies CASSLNKRSGDYGYTF.

The V and J genes are TRBV9 and TRBJ2-3, with a tentative D call TRBD1 (5 bases). V shed 6 bases and J shed 1 base, with 12 bases lying between them. The length of the CDR3 is 14 residues. Germline V gene sequence: CDR1 SGDLS, CDR2 YYNGEE. CDR3 sequence reads: CASTLDSRTDTQYF. CDR3 DNA sequence: TGTGCCAGCACCCTCGACAGCCGCACAGATACGCAGTATTTT.

The gene calls are TRBV7-2 and TRBJ1-5, with D perhaps TRBD1 (5 bases). V lost 2 bases to trimming and J lost 3 bases, with 8 bases between them. The germline CDR1 and CDR2 sequences are SGHTA and FQGNSA. The CDR3 sequence is 14 residues long. The CDR3 reads CASSLWGINQPQHF. CDR3 sequence (DNA): TGTGCCAGCAGCTTATGGGGGATCAATCAGCCCCAGCATTTT.

This clone appeared a single time. The chain couples TRBV28 to TRBJ1-4; weak D call: TRBD1 (6 bases). Trimming left V 6 bases short and J 2 bases short, with 7 bases between. CDR1 MDHEN and CDR2 SYDVKM come from the germline V gene. CDR3 length: 13 residues. The CDR3 DNA reads TGTGCCAGCAGCGGACAGACTAATGAAAAACTGTTTTTT. Translating it yields CASSGQTNEKLFF.

CDR3 protein: CAWSEGRDEDTQYF. Here the CDR3 DNA reads TGTGCCTGGAGTGAGGGCAGGGATGAAGATACGCAGTATTTT. The chain carries TRBV30 and TRBJ2-3, with a tentative D call TRBD1 (5 bases). This CDR3 spans 14 amino acids. Germline V gene sequence: CDR1 GTSNPN, CDR2 SVGIG (reference sequence). V was shortened by 1 base and J by 5 bases, with 13 bases between the two germline ends. Drawing the rest from reference TRBV30 and TRBJ2-3, the complete variable domain is SQTIHQWPATLVQPVGSPLSLECTVEGTSNPNLYWYRQAAGRGLQLLFYSVGIGQISSEVPQNLSASRPQDRQFILSSKKLLLSDSGFYLCAWSEGRDEDTQYFGPGTRLTVL.

The chain recombines TRBV29-1 with TRBJ2-7; 8 nucleotides agree with TRBD1. This CDR3 comprises 16 residues. With 4 bases clipped from V and 2 bases from J, the junction kept 13 bases outside the gene matches. Germline values: CDR1 SQVTM, CDR2 ANQGSEA. The CDR3, as DNA: TGCAGCGTTGCCCCAGGGGGCAGGGGCTACACCTACGAGCAGTACTTC. Protein: CSVAPGGRGYTYEQYF.

This chain joins TRBV6-1 and TRBJ1-5, with D hard to call. Looked up from germline, CDR1 is MNHNS and CDR2 is SASEGT. CDR3 length: 13 amino acids. Trimming took 5 bases from V and 6 from J, leaving 11 bases between them. In DNA, the CDR3 is TGTGCCAGCAGTCCCCAGGTTGTTCAGCCCCAGCATTTT. This encodes CASSPQVVQPQHF.

The chain employs TRBV28 and TRBJ2-7; 7 nucleotides line up with TRBD2. This CDR3 spans 15 amino acids. The V segment lost 6 bases and the J segment 3 bases; nucleotides outside the gene matches: 11. Per the germline V gene, CDR1 is MDHEN and CDR2 is SYDVKM. CDR3 coding DNA: TGTGCCAGCAGGGAAATGGGACTACAAGGCTACGAGCAGTACTTC. It is translated as CASREMGLQGYEQYF.

The rearrangement joins TRBV29-1 to TRBJ2-2, with 10 nucleotides matching TRBD2. The CDR3 has 14 amino acids. Trimming took 8 bases from V and 1 from J; bases not matched to a gene: 4. Germline-derived CDR1 and CDR2 are SQVTM and ANQGSEA. In nucleotides, the CDR3 is TGCAGCACAAGGACTAGCGGGAACACCGGGGAGCTGTTTTTT. It translates to CSTRTSGNTGELFF.

The genes are TRBV19 and TRBJ1-4; D not resolved. The germline V gene encodes CDR1 LNHDA and CDR2 SQIVND (reference sequence). This CDR3 region has 14 residues. Deletions cut 8 bases from V and 10 bases from J, with 20 bases between. The CDR3 here is CASGKYISSAKLFF. The CDR3, as DNA: TGTGCCAGTGGGAAATACATCTCCTCTGCAAAACTGTTTTTT.

The rearrangement joins TRBV25-1 to TRBJ2-3, with D possibly matching TRBD2 (7 bases). Germline CDR1 and CDR2: MGHDK and SYGVNS. The CDR3 consists of 15 residues. Trimming cost V 6 bases and J 3 bases, with 16 bases left between them. The CDR3 DNA is TGTGCCAGCAGCCTCTTTAGGGGGGGAACAGATACGCAGTATTTT. Its translation: CASSLFRGGTDTQYF.

This clone was observed many times. V and J are TRBV9 and TRBJ1-3; 7 bases align to TRBD1. Germline values: CDR1 SGDLS, CDR2 YYNGEE. The V segment lost 3 bases and the J segment 4 bases; nucleotides outside the gene matches: 7. The CDR3 covers 15 residues. DNA of the CDR3: TGTGCCAGCAGCGAGGAGGGGGCGCGCGGAAACACCATATATTTT. Its translation is CASSEEGARGNTIYF.

As for this clone: The sample carries other DNA sequences with the same CDR3. The chain carries TRBV11-2 and TRBJ2-3, with D hard to call. Germline CDR1 reads SGHAT; CDR2 reads FQNNGV. Deletions cut 1 base from V and 3 bases from J, with 5 bases between. The CDR3 consists of 13 residues. The CDR3 DNA is TGTGCCAGCAGCTTAGCCCCTACAGATACGCAGTATTTT. This encodes CASSLAPTDTQYF.

This clone occurred many times. The chain uses TRBV6-5 and TRBJ2-4, with 8 bases identical to TRBD1. CDR3 length: 14 residues. In germline, CDR1 is MNHEY, CDR2 SVGAGI. V gave up 2 bases and J gave up 7 bases; unmatched junction bases: 4. CDR3 bases: TGTGCCAGCAGTTACGGACGGACAGGGAACATTCAGTACTTC. Encoded protein: CASSYGRTGNIQYF.

The chain combines TRBV28 with TRBJ2-5; D tentatively fits TRBD1 or TRBD2 (5 bases each). The V and J ends lost 10 bases and 3 bases respectively, with 12 bases between them. This CDR3 has 12 residues. Germline lookup yields CDR1 MDHEN and CDR2 SYDVKM. CDR3 sequence reads: CATGDGKETQYF. The CDR3 DNA follows: TGTGCCACCGGGGACGGCAAAGAGACCCAGTACTTC.

The chain couples TRBV14 to TRBJ2-7; 10 nucleotides agree with TRBD2. The V and J ends lost 4 bases and 4 bases, in that order; junction bases with no gene match: 10. The V gene's germline CDR1 is SGHDN and CDR2 FVKESK. The CDR3 is made up of 16 amino acids. The CDR3, as DNA: TGTGCCAGCAGCCCCCTAGCGGGAGTAGTATTTTACGAGCAGTACTTC. Protein sequence: CASSPLAGVVFYEQYF.

V usage is TRBV7-9 and J usage is TRBJ1-5; 9 nucleotides match TRBD1. The CDR3 is 16 residues long. CDR1 and CDR2 from the germline V gene are SEHNR and FQNEAQ (reference sequence). V was clipped by 5 bases and J by 2 bases; unmatched bases: 7. The CDR3 coding sequence is TGTGCCAGCAGCCCGGACAGGGGTGTGGGCAATCAGCCCCAGCATTTT. This translates into CASSPDRGVGNQPQHF.

This sequence joins TRBV10-3 and TRBJ1-1; no definite D call. This CDR3 comprises 14 residues. Trimming shortened V by 5 bases and J by 1 base, and 11 bases separated the two germline ends. Per the germline V gene, CDR1 is ENHRY and CDR2 is SYGVKD. DNA for the CDR3: TGTGCCATCAGTAAGGCCGAGACGAACACTGAAGCTTTCTTT. It translates to CAISKAETNTEAFF.

This chain uses TRBV7-6 with TRBJ2-1; D might be TRBD2 (7 bases). Germline lookup yields CDR1 SGHVS and CDR2 FNYEAQ. CDR3 length: 16 residues. V shed 7 bases and J shed 2 bases, with 18 bases lying between them. In DNA form, the CDR3 reads TGTGCCAGCACCACAACCGGGGGGCGCGCCTACAATGAGCAGTTCTTC. It yields the protein CASTTTGGRAYNEQFF.